The rows below give T cell receptor beta chains drawn from one sample of a study of long-term antiretroviral therapy in people with HIV. Sequencing was performed with immunoSEQ multiplex PCR; in TCRdb, only in-frame clones are kept and a portion is missing. The sample records roughly 15,000 clones, about 94% being singletons. The specimen comprised unsorted PBMCs, sampled 6.4 years after starting antiretroviral therapy. The receptor source for this set is a woman between 50 and 59 years old with HIV. Each CDR3 is given with its conserved first and last residue. The D gene is left open where the match is weak. A clone size is listed for some rows: how often the clone was seen (once, few, many), or a class if it is expanded.

j_call clone_size v_call d_call cdr3_nt cdr3_aa
TRBJ1-1 . TRBV4-1 . TGCGCCAGCAGCCAAGACGACTCTGAAGCTTTCTTT CASSQDDSEAFF
TRBJ2-7 . TRBV5-4 . TGTGCCAGCAGCTTAGGGACTTACGCCTACGAGCAGTACTTC CASSLGTYAYEQYF
TRBJ1-1 . TRBV6-1 . TGTGCCAGCAGTAACGAGGACAGCAACACTGAAGCTTTCTTT CASSNEDSNTEAFF
TRBJ2-1 once TRBV6-5 . TGTGCCAGCAGTGCCCAACTGGGACTCCTTGAGCAGTTCTTC CASSAQLGLLEQFF
TRBJ2-2 once TRBV21-1 . TGTGCCAGCAGCAAAACCCGCACCGGGGAGCTGTTTTTT CASSKTRTGELFF
TRBJ2-3 once TRBV9 . TGTGCCAGCAGCGTAGAGGGACCCACTCCAGATACGCAGTATTTT CASSVEGPTPDTQYF
TRBJ2-5 . TRBV27 TRBD1 TGTGCCAGCAGTCTCACGACAGGGACAGATAAGTACTTC CASSLTTGTDKYF
TRBJ2-2 . TRBV18 TRBD2 TGTGCCAGCTCACCATTAGCGGGACAAGTAACCGGGGAGCTGTTTTTT CASSPLAGQVTGELFF
TRBJ1-2 . TRBV4-3 TRBD1 TGCGCCAGCAGCCAAGAGGACAGGGCTGACTATGGCTACACCTTC CASSQEDRADYGYTF
TRBJ2-1 . TRBV19 TRBD2 TGTGCCAGTAGTACACTAGCGAGAGGAATGTACAATGAGCAGTTCTTC CASSTLARGMYNEQFF
TRBJ2-7 . TRBV19 TRBD2 TGTGCCAGTAGTATCGGGTCTAGCGGGTACTACGAGCAGTACTTC CASSIGSSGYYEQYF
TRBJ1-1 once TRBV20-1 . TGCAGTGCTCTTTTGAACACTGAAGCTTTCTTT CSALLNTEAFF
TRBJ2-1 . TRBV19 TRBD2 TGTGCCAGTAGTACGAGCGGGACCGTTCTAAGTGGTGAGCAGTTCTTC CASSTSGTVLSGEQFF
TRBJ2-7 . TRBV28 TRBD2 TGTGCCAGCAGTCAACCAGGGAGGGGAGGAGACGAGCAGTACTTC CASSQPGRGGDEQYF
TRBJ2-3 . TRBV7-9 . TGTGCCAGCAGCTTCGGTGGGACGGTGGCAGATACGCAGTATTTT CASSFGGTVADTQYF
TRBJ2-7 . TRBV7-8 TRBD2 TGTGCCAGCAGCTTAACGGGACTAGCGGGCACCTACGAGCAGTACTTC CASSLTGLAGTYEQYF
TRBJ1-1 . TRBV14 TRBD1 TGTGCCAGCAGCCGACAGGGATCGACTGAAGCTTTCTTT CASSRQGSTEAFF
TRBJ2-7 . TRBV27 . TGTGCCAGCAGTCCTGGGACTGCCCTGGAGCAGTACTTC CASSPGTALEQYF
TRBJ2-7 . TRBV9 TRBD1 TGTGCCAGCAGCTCGAATCCACGACAGGGCTCCTACGAGCAGTACTTC CASSSNPRQGSYEQYF
TRBJ2-2 . TRBV7-9 . TGTGCCAGCGGTCCGGGGACCGGGGAGCTGTTTTTT CASGPGTGELFF
TRBJ1-1 . TRBV5-1 TRBD1 TGCGCCAGCAGTTTGACAGGGGTGGTGACCACTGAAGCTTTCTTT CASSLTGVVTTEAFF
TRBJ2-7 few TRBV27 TRBD1 TGTGCCAGCAGTCTCGGACAGGGGGCGTGGGAGCAGTACTTC CASSLGQGAWEQYF
TRBJ2-5 . TRBV5-1 TRBD2 TGCGCCAGCAGCTTTTCATTGGCGGGAGGGCCGGGAGAGACCCAGTACTTC CASSFSLAGGPGETQYF
TRBJ1-3 few TRBV30 TRBD1 TGTGCCTGGAGTACAGGGGAGGGAAACACCATATATTTT CAWSTGEGNTIYF
TRBJ2-7 . TRBV6-5 . TGTGCCAGCAGTTATCTCAGCGGGTCCTACGAGCAGTACTTC CASSYLSGSYEQYF
TRBJ1-5 . TRBV28 . TGTGCCAGCTCCCCCGGGGGCCGGTATCAGCCCCAGCATTTT CASSPGGRYQPQHF
TRBJ2-5 . TRBV5-1 . TGCGCCAGCAGCTTGGCCCAGACCGGCCAAGAGACCCAGTACTTC CASSLAQTGQETQYF
TRBJ2-4 . TRBV2 . TGTGCCAGCAGTGAAGCGCTTAACTCGGGGAACATTCAGTACTTC CASSEALNSGNIQYF
TRBJ2-2 . TRBV28 TRBD1 TGTGCCAGCAGTTTGACAGGGGGGGTTCATCACACCGGGGAGCTGTTTTTT CASSLTGGVHHTGELFF
TRBJ2-2 . TRBV11-1 . TGTGCCAGCACCCCCGATGGGAACACCGGGGAGCTGTTTTTT CASTPDGNTGELFF
TRBJ2-1 . TRBV18 . TGTGCCAGCTCACCGGGAGAAAACAATGAGCAGTTCTTC CASSPGENNEQFF
TRBJ2-2 . TRBV7-8 TRBD1 TGTGCCAGCAGCTTAAGACAGGGGGGGAACACCGGGGAGCTGTTTTTT CASSLRQGGNTGELFF
TRBJ2-1 . TRBV29-1 . TGCAGCGTTGAGGGACCCGAACCGGAGCAGTTCTTC CSVEGPEPEQFF